One and the same sample provided the 6 T cell receptor beta chains below, sequenced in a study of cytomegalovirus exposure and HLA in healthy donors. The PCR contained 60 Vbeta and 13 Jbeta primers. Method: immunoSEQ multiplex PCR; TCRdb's copy keeps in-frame clones and lacks some. The sample holds roughly 150,000 clones, roughly 84% seen once. Sequenced: PBMCs. The source is a woman between 18 and 30 years old in good health and CMV-seronegative.

CDR3 amino acids: CACWTAQNTEAFF. CDR3 coding DNA: TGTGCCTGCTGGACAGCCCAGAACACTGAAGCTTTCTTT. The chain employs TRBV28 and TRBJ1-1; D may be TRBD1 (6 bases). CDR1 and CDR2 (germline): MDHEN, SYDVKM. Between the trimmed V and J ends, which lost 11 bases and 1 base, there was a span of 14 bases. The CDR3 is 13 amino acids.

J is TRBJ1-6 and V is TRBV7-9; tentative D call: TRBD1 (6 bases). The CDR3 is made up of 15 amino acids. Germline V gene lookup returns CDR1 SEHNR and CDR2 FQNEAQ (reference sequence). With 8 bases removed from V and 3 bases from J, the gap between germline ends came to 14 bases. The DNA for the CDR3 is TGTGCCAGCGGAATACGACAGGTCTATAATTCACCCCTCCACTTT. Its translation: CASGIRQVYNSPLHF.

This clone was picked up one time. This chain connects TRBV5-6 to TRBJ2-3; 13 bases are a match to TRBD2. V was clipped by 3 bases and J by 6 bases; unmatched bases: 4. In germline, CDR1 is SGHDT, CDR2 YYEEEE. This CDR3 is 15 amino acids long. The CDR3 region has the DNA TGTGCCAGCAGCTCACTAGCGGGGGGGCGGGATACGCAGTATTTT. Protein sequence: CASSSLAGGRDTQYF. The full variable domain, with the rest looked up from reference TRBV5-6 and TRBJ2-3, is DAGVTQSPTHLIKTRGQQVTLRCSPKSGHDTVSWYQQALGQGPQFIFQYYEEEERQRGNFPDRFSGHQFPNYSSELNVNALLLGDSALYLCASSSLAGGRDTQYFGPGTRLTVL.

CDR3 in amino acids: CSVERGVQAGYEQYF. Here the CDR3 DNA reads TGCAGCGTGGAACGCGGGGTCCAAGCCGGCTACGAGCAGTACTTC. This rearrangement joins TRBV29-1 to TRBJ2-7; TRBD2 is a possible D gene (6 bases). V dropped 6 bases and J dropped 3 bases, with 21 bases sitting between them. The CDR3 is 15 amino acids. CDR1 is SQVTM, CDR2 ANQGSEA, per germline.

The genes are TRBV6-1 and TRBJ1-4, with 12 bases fitting TRBD1. The CDR3 extends over 15 amino acids. The junction had 8 bases not matched to a gene; V was cut back by 7 bases and J by 8 bases. Looked up from germline, CDR1 is MNHNS and CDR2 is SASEGT. The chain's CDR3 is CASNRPGQGAEKLFF. The CDR3 coding sequence is TGTGCCAGCAACAGACCGGGACAGGGGGCAGAAAAACTGTTTTTT.

The chain joins TRBV7-9 to TRBJ2-5; 8 bases map to TRBD2. Trimming removed 4 bases from V and 1 base from J; junction bases left unmatched: 8. The CDR3 sequence is 16 residues long. Germline loops: CDR1 SEHNR, CDR2 FQNEAQ (reference sequence). The CDR3, as DNA: TGTGCCAGCAGCTGGGCGGGGGGCAGTCCCCAAGAGACCCAGTACTTC. Its protein is CASSWAGGSPQETQYF.